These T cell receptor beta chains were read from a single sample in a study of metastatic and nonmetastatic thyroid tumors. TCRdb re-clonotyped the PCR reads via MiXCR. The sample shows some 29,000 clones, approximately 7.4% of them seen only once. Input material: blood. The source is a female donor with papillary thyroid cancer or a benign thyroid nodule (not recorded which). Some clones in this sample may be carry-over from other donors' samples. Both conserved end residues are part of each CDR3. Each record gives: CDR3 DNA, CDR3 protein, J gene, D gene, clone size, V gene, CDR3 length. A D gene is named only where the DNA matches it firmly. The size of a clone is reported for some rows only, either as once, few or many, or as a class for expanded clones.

CDR3 DNA: TGTGCCAGCAGCCCAGACACACCCTATAGCAATCAGCCCCAGCATTTT
CDR3 protein: CASSPDTPYSNQPQHF
J gene: TRBJ1-5
D gene: NA
clone size: many
V gene: TRBV7-6
CDR3 length: 16

CDR3 DNA: TGTGCCAGCAGCTTGTTCCCGGGGAAGGACTCTGGAAACACCATATATTTT
CDR3 protein: CASSLFPGKDSGNTIYF
J gene: TRBJ1-3
D gene: NA
clone size: many
V gene: TRBV5-4
CDR3 length: 17

CDR3 DNA: TGTGCCAGCAGACAGGGGGGAGATAGCAATCAGCCCCAGCATTTT
CDR3 protein: CASRQGGDSNQPQHF
J gene: TRBJ1-5
D gene: TRBD1
clone size: many
V gene: TRBV6-2/TRBV6-3
CDR3 length: 15

CDR3 DNA: TGCAGTGCTAGCCAAGGACTAGCGGGACCCAATGAGCAGTTCTTC
CDR3 protein: CSASQGLAGPNEQFF
J gene: TRBJ2-1
D gene: TRBD2
clone size: many
V gene: TRBV20-1
CDR3 length: 15

CDR3 DNA: TGCAGTGCTAGCGATTACCGACAGGGGGCGGGTGAGCAGTTCTTC
CDR3 protein: CSASDYRQGAGEQFF
J gene: TRBJ2-1
D gene: TRBD1
clone size: NA
V gene: TRBV20-1
CDR3 length: 15

CDR3 DNA: TGTGCCAGCAGTGAACCTCCGGGACAGGGACTCGGGGAGCTGTTTTTT
CDR3 protein: CASSEPPGQGLGELFF
J gene: TRBJ2-2
D gene: TRBD1
clone size: many
V gene: TRBV6-1
CDR3 length: 16

CDR3 DNA: TGCAGTGCCGGGGACAGGGGTAGTGGCTACACCTTC
CDR3 protein: CSAGDRGSGYTF
J gene: TRBJ1-2
D gene: TRBD1
clone size: many
V gene: TRBV20-1
CDR3 length: 12

CDR3 DNA: TGTGCCAGCAGCTCCTCCACGGACAGCTATGAAGCTTTCTTT
CDR3 protein: CASSSSTDSYEAFF
J gene: TRBJ1-1
D gene: NA
clone size: many
V gene: TRBV7-9
CDR3 length: 14

CDR3 DNA: TGCAGCGGCCAACTTCGGAACACTGAAGCTTTCTTT
CDR3 protein: CSGQLRNTEAFF
J gene: TRBJ1-1
D gene: NA
clone size: many
V gene: TRBV29-1
CDR3 length: 12

CDR3 DNA: TGTGCCAGCTCACCATTCAGTTCGAACACTGAAGCTTTCTTT
CDR3 protein: CASSPFSSNTEAFF
J gene: TRBJ1-1
D gene: NA
clone size: many
V gene: TRBV18
CDR3 length: 14

CDR3 DNA: TGCAGTGCTAGAACACTAGCGGGGGGCTTGGCAGATACGCAGTATTTT
CDR3 protein: CSARTLAGGLADTQYF
J gene: TRBJ2-3
D gene: TRBD2
clone size: many
V gene: TRBV20-1
CDR3 length: 16

CDR3 DNA: TGCGCCAGCAGCCCTTACAACGCTAACTATGGCTACACCTTC
CDR3 protein: CASSPYNANYGYTF
J gene: TRBJ1-2
D gene: NA
clone size: many
V gene: TRBV5-1
CDR3 length: 14

CDR3 DNA: TGTGCCAGCAGTTTAATGGGGAAAAGAACCTACGAGCAGTACTTC
CDR3 protein: CASSLMGKRTYEQYF
J gene: TRBJ2-7
D gene: NA
clone size: many
V gene: TRBV28
CDR3 length: 15

CDR3 DNA: TGCGCCAGCAGCTTGGCCGCCAGCAGCTCCTACAATGAGCAGTTCTTC
CDR3 protein: CASSLAASSSYNEQFF
J gene: TRBJ2-1
D gene: NA
clone size: many
V gene: TRBV5-1
CDR3 length: 16

CDR3 DNA: TGTGCCAGCAGTGAACAGAGGGGGACCCGGGGCTACACCTTC
CDR3 protein: CASSEQRGTRGYTF
J gene: TRBJ1-2
D gene: NA
clone size: many
V gene: TRBV2
CDR3 length: 14

CDR3 DNA: TGCGCCAGCAGTGAGTCTGAGCGGGGGGGGGAGGAGCAGTTCTTC
CDR3 protein: CASSESERGGEEQFF
J gene: TRBJ2-1
D gene: TRBD2
clone size: many
V gene: TRBV10-2
CDR3 length: 15

CDR3 DNA: TGTGCCAGCTCAGCTAAAGGGACAGGGTCGAGCACTGAAGCTTTCTTT
CDR3 protein: CASSAKGTGSSTEAFF
J gene: TRBJ1-1
D gene: TRBD1
clone size: many
V gene: TRBV18
CDR3 length: 16

CDR3 DNA: TGCGCCAGCAGCTTGGGGGACCTACCAAATCAGCCCCAGCATTTT
CDR3 protein: CASSLGDLPNQPQHF
J gene: TRBJ1-5
D gene: NA
clone size: many
V gene: TRBV5-1
CDR3 length: 15

CDR3 DNA: TGTGCCAGCAGCGATGACAGCCGCGAGCAGTACTTC
CDR3 protein: CASSDDSREQYF
J gene: TRBJ2-7
D gene: NA
clone size: many
V gene: TRBV7-6
CDR3 length: 12

CDR3 DNA: TGCAGTGCTAGAGATGTTCGGGTTACCGGGAGGTCCAACGGGGAGCTGTTTTTT
CDR3 protein: CSARDVRVTGRSNGELFF
J gene: TRBJ2-2
D gene: TRBD2
clone size: many
V gene: TRBV20-1
CDR3 length: 18

CDR3 DNA: TGTGCCAGCAGTGATCCGACAGCTAAAACGGGTGGCTACACCTTC
CDR3 protein: CASSDPTAKTGGYTF
J gene: TRBJ1-2
D gene: NA
clone size: many
V gene: TRBV6-1
CDR3 length: 15

CDR3 DNA: TGTGCCAGCAGCCCTAGCGGGGGGGTCAATACGCAGTATTTT
CDR3 protein: CASSPSGGVNTQYF
J gene: TRBJ2-3
D gene: TRBD2
clone size: many
V gene: TRBV7-9
CDR3 length: 14

CDR3 DNA: TGTGCCAGCAGCCGATCCAGCCGAAGGACAGGGTACAATGAGCAGTTCTTC
CDR3 protein: CASSRSSRRTGYNEQFF
J gene: TRBJ2-1
D gene: TRBD1
clone size: many
V gene: TRBV11-2
CDR3 length: 17

CDR3 DNA: TGTGCCAGCAGTTTCTCGGTGGGACACCGTAACTATGGCTACACCTTC
CDR3 protein: CASSFSVGHRNYGYTF
J gene: TRBJ1-2
D gene: NA
clone size: many
V gene: TRBV6-5
CDR3 length: 16

CDR3 DNA: TGTGCCACCAGTGAGACAGGGGGCGACTGGGACCAGGATGGCTACACCTTC
CDR3 protein: CATSETGGDWDQDGYTF
J gene: TRBJ1-2
D gene: TRBD1
clone size: many
V gene: TRBV24-1
CDR3 length: 17

CDR3 DNA: TGTGCCAGTAGCAACAGACCCCGAAGCACAGATACGCAGTATTTT
CDR3 protein: CASSNRPRSTDTQYF
J gene: TRBJ2-3
D gene: NA
clone size: many
V gene: TRBV19
CDR3 length: 15

CDR3 DNA: TGCAGTGCTAGAGATCTCGGAATCTCAGATACGCAGTATTTT
CDR3 protein: CSARDLGISDTQYF
J gene: TRBJ2-3
D gene: NA
clone size: many
V gene: TRBV20-1
CDR3 length: 14

CDR3 DNA: TGCAGTGCTAGAACTGGGGGCGCGGGCTACACCTTC
CDR3 protein: CSARTGGAGYTF
J gene: TRBJ1-2
D gene: NA
clone size: many
V gene: TRBV20-1
CDR3 length: 12

CDR3 DNA: TGTGCCAGCAGGCCGACTAGCGGGGGATACAATGAGCAGTTCTTC
CDR3 protein: CASRPTSGGYNEQFF
J gene: TRBJ2-1
D gene: TRBD2
clone size: medium-sized
V gene: TRBV12-3/TRBV12-4
CDR3 length: 15

CDR3 DNA: TGCAGTGCTATGAAAGGACTAGCGGGGACAGATACGCAGTATTTT
CDR3 protein: CSAMKGLAGTDTQYF
J gene: TRBJ2-3
D gene: TRBD2
clone size: many
V gene: TRBV20-1
CDR3 length: 15

CDR3 DNA: TGTGCTGTCAAAAACGGGGGGTATAGTTCACCCCTCCACTTT
CDR3 protein: CAVKNGGYSSPLHF
J gene: TRBJ1-6
D gene: NA
clone size: many
V gene: TRBV7-2
CDR3 length: 14

CDR3 DNA: TGCGCCAGCAGTGGTCCCTCGTCGGGAAGAAACAATGAGCAGTTCTTC
CDR3 protein: CASSGPSSGRNNEQFF
J gene: TRBJ2-1
D gene: NA
clone size: many
V gene: TRBV5-1
CDR3 length: 16

CDR3 DNA: TGTGCCAGCAGTCCGACCACAGGCCCTTACGAGCAGTACTTC
CDR3 protein: CASSPTTGPYEQYF
J gene: TRBJ2-7
D gene: NA
clone size: many
V gene: TRBV7-6
CDR3 length: 14

CDR3 DNA: TGTGCCAGCAGCTGGGGACTAGCCCGCTACGAGCAGTACTTC
CDR3 protein: CASSWGLARYEQYF
J gene: TRBJ2-7
D gene: TRBD2
clone size: many
V gene: TRBV7-9
CDR3 length: 14

CDR3 DNA: TGTGCCAGCAGCTTCCCACGGGGGGCGAACTATGGCTACACCTTC
CDR3 protein: CASSFPRGANYGYTF
J gene: TRBJ1-2
D gene: NA
clone size: many
V gene: TRBV5-4
CDR3 length: 15

CDR3 DNA: TGTGCCAGCAGCCAAGGCAATATGGGATACGAGCAGTACTTC
CDR3 protein: CASSQGNMGYEQYF
J gene: TRBJ2-7
D gene: NA
clone size: many
V gene: TRBV3-1
CDR3 length: 14

CDR3 DNA: TGCGCCAGCAGCTTGATGCAGGGTGTAGACTATGGCCACACCTTC
CDR3 protein: CASSLMQGVDYGHTF
J gene: TRBJ1-2
D gene: NA
clone size: NA
V gene: TRBV5-1
CDR3 length: 15

CDR3 DNA: TGTGCCAGCAGTTCACCGGGACAGGGGGGTTTCAACTATGGCTACACCTTC
CDR3 protein: CASSSPGQGGFNYGYTF
J gene: TRBJ1-2
D gene: TRBD1
clone size: many
V gene: TRBV28
CDR3 length: 17

CDR3 DNA: TGCGCCAGCAGCCACCCGACGGGAACGGGACTAGCCAAAAACATTCAGTACTTC
CDR3 protein: CASSHPTGTGLAKNIQYF
J gene: TRBJ2-4
D gene: NA
clone size: many
V gene: TRBV4-1
CDR3 length: 18

CDR3 DNA: TGTGCCAGCAGTTTGCCAGGGTCTGCCTCCAATGAGCAGTTCTTC
CDR3 protein: CASSLPGSASNEQFF
J gene: TRBJ2-1
D gene: NA
clone size: many
V gene: TRBV28
CDR3 length: 15

CDR3 DNA: TGCGCCAGCAGGATGTCAACCGGCGAGACCCAGTACTTC
CDR3 protein: CASRMSTGETQYF
J gene: TRBJ2-5
D gene: NA
clone size: many
V gene: TRBV5-1
CDR3 length: 13

CDR3 DNA: TGTGCCAGCAGCCTTACAACGACCCAGGGTTCACCCCTCCACTTT
CDR3 protein: CASSLTTTQGSPLHF
J gene: TRBJ1-6
D gene: NA
clone size: many
V gene: TRBV7-2
CDR3 length: 15

CDR3 DNA: TGTGCCATCAGTGTCTTCAACAATGAGCAGTTCTTC
CDR3 protein: CAISVFNNEQFF
J gene: TRBJ2-1
D gene: NA
clone size: many
V gene: TRBV10-3
CDR3 length: 12

CDR3 DNA: TGTGCCAGCAGTTTCGCGGGGGTCGGGGAGCAGTACTTC
CDR3 protein: CASSFAGVGEQYF
J gene: TRBJ2-7
D gene: TRBD2
clone size: NA
V gene: TRBV12-3/TRBV12-4
CDR3 length: 13

CDR3 DNA: TGTGCCAGCAGTGATAACGGCGAGACCCAGTACTTC
CDR3 protein: CASSDNGETQYF
J gene: TRBJ2-5
D gene: NA
clone size: many
V gene: TRBV6-1
CDR3 length: 12

CDR3 DNA: TGTGCCAGTACCGCCCCCGGGACTAGCGGGAGGCGAGGGTTCTTC
CDR3 protein: CASTAPGTSGRRGFF
J gene: TRBJ2-1
D gene: TRBD2
clone size: many
V gene: TRBV19
CDR3 length: 15

CDR3 DNA: TGTGCCACCTCGACAGGAAATCAGCCCCAGCATTTT
CDR3 protein: CATSTGNQPQHF
J gene: TRBJ1-5
D gene: NA
clone size: many
V gene: TRBV6-1
CDR3 length: 12

CDR3 DNA: TGCAGCGTTGAAGGTGGCCGGAGTCAAGAGACCCAGTACTTC
CDR3 protein: CSVEGGRSQETQYF
J gene: TRBJ2-5
D gene: NA
clone size: many
V gene: TRBV29-1
CDR3 length: 14

CDR3 DNA: TGCGCCAGCAGCCCCGAGGTGTCATTGGACGGGGAGCTGTTTTTT
CDR3 protein: CASSPEVSLDGELFF
J gene: TRBJ2-2
D gene: NA
clone size: many
V gene: TRBV5-1
CDR3 length: 15

CDR3 DNA: TGTGCCAGTAGTCCCCAGGGGGCTGATGGTGGGGGCTACACCTTC
CDR3 protein: CASSPQGADGGGYTF
J gene: TRBJ1-2
D gene: TRBD1
clone size: medium-sized
V gene: TRBV19
CDR3 length: 15

CDR3 DNA: TGCAGCGTTGAAGGGCTTGGGAAAACTGAAGCTTTCTTT
CDR3 protein: CSVEGLGKTEAFF
J gene: TRBJ1-1
D gene: NA
clone size: few
V gene: TRBV29-1
CDR3 length: 13

CDR3 DNA: TGTGCCTGGGGTGGCTCTGGAAACACCATATATTTT
CDR3 protein: CAWGGSGNTIYF
J gene: TRBJ1-3
D gene: NA
clone size: many
V gene: TRBV30
CDR3 length: 12

CDR3 DNA: TGTGCCAGCAGCTTGGACTATACCTACGAGCAGTACTTC
CDR3 protein: CASSLDYTYEQYF
J gene: TRBJ2-7
D gene: NA
clone size: many
V gene: TRBV7-2
CDR3 length: 13

CDR3 DNA: TGTGCCAGCAGTCGTCCGGGACCGGGAATAACCTTCACTAGCACAGATACGCGGTATTTT
CDR3 protein: CASSRPGPGITFTSTDTRYF
J gene: TRBJ2-3
D gene: NA
clone size: NA
V gene: TRBV6-2/TRBV6-3
CDR3 length: 20

CDR3 DNA: TGTGCCAGTAGTATGCGGGTAGCTGAAGCTTTCTTT
CDR3 protein: CASSMRVAEAFF
J gene: TRBJ1-1
D gene: NA
clone size: many
V gene: TRBV19
CDR3 length: 12

CDR3 DNA: TGTGCCAGCTCACCTGTAGGGTTGCGCAATCAGCCCCAGCATTTT
CDR3 protein: CASSPVGLRNQPQHF
J gene: TRBJ1-5
D gene: NA
clone size: many
V gene: TRBV18
CDR3 length: 15

CDR3 DNA: TGTGCCAGCAGTTACTCGGAAACACCAAGAGAAGAAAAACTGTTTTTT
CDR3 protein: CASSYSETPREEKLFF
J gene: TRBJ1-4
D gene: NA
clone size: many
V gene: TRBV6-5
CDR3 length: 16